The 28 T cell receptor beta chains in this list originate from one sample, sequenced in a study of blood T cell repertoires in COVID-19. The protocol was immunoSEQ multiplex PCR, while the TCRdb copy is restricted to in-frame clones and leaves out a portion. This table holds some 25,000 clones, about 89% found once. Sample: peripheral blood. The receptor source for this set is a man between 70 and 80 years old with COVID-19, enrolled during active disease.

The V gene is TRBV3-1 (or the pseudogene TRBV3-2), the J gene TRBJ2-1; D perhaps matches TRBD2 (5 bases). V lost 2 bases and J 2 bases, leaving 10 bases between the germline ends. The CDR3 length is 15 residues. Germline V lookup: CDR1 LGHDT, CDR2 YNNKEL (reference sequence). CDR3 coding DNA: TGTGCCAGCAGCCAAACTAGTCAACCCTACAATGAGCAGTTCTTC. This gives the protein CASSQTSQPYNEQFF.

This clone is medium-sized within its sample. Other nucleotide sequences from this sample produce the same CDR3. This chain connects TRBV19 to TRBJ2-7, with a possible D match to TRBD1 (5 bases). This CDR3 is built from 13 residues. Trimming removed 2 bases at V and 2 bases at J, with 7 bases between. Germline assignment: CDR1 LNHDA and CDR2 SQIVND (reference sequence). The CDR3 spells CASSITGTYEQYF. For the CDR3, the DNA is TGTGCCAGTAGTATAACAGGAACCTACGAGCAGTACTTC.

The CDR3 DNA sequence: TGTGCCAGCAGTTTACACAGGGTCGCTTTCTTT. Residues: CASSLHRVAFF. V gene TRBV28 combines with J gene TRBJ1-1; possible D gene TRBD1, 6 bases. Germline CDR1 is MDHEN and CDR2 is SYDVKM. The V end lost 2 bases, the J end lost 11 bases, and 9 bases lay between the germline ends. This CDR3 comprises 11 residues.

The rearrangement joins TRBV9 to TRBJ2-1; D gene ambiguous. Germline V gene sequence: CDR1 SGDLS, CDR2 YYNGEE. Deletions cut 5 bases from V and 0 bases from J, with 12 bases between. This CDR3 has 15 amino acids. CDR3 loop: CASSTGLSSYNEQFF. In nucleotides, the CDR3 is TGTGCCAGCAGTACCGGGTTGAGCTCCTACAATGAGCAGTTCTTC.

The chain recombines TRBV9 with TRBJ1-1, with a weak D call TRBD1 (5 bases). This CDR3 region has 14 residues. With 4 bases removed from V and 4 bases from J, the gap between germline ends came to 14 bases. CDR1 SGDLS and CDR2 YYNGEE come from the germline V gene. The CDR3 here is CASSREGWSTEAFF. The CDR3 DNA reads as TGTGCCAGCAGCCGGGAGGGGTGGAGCACTGAAGCTTTCTTT.

The gene calls are TRBV27 and TRBJ2-3; tentative D call: TRBD1 (7 bases). The CDR3 extends over 16 amino acids. Trimming stripped 6 bases from V and 1 base from J, with 17 bases between. Germline V gene data show CDR1 as MNHEY and CDR2 as SMNVEV (reference sequence). CDR3 residues: CASSLSRGDGTDTQYF. As DNA, the CDR3 is TGTGCCAGCAGCCTATCCAGGGGGGATGGCACAGATACGCAGTATTTT.

The J gene is TRBJ1-5, the V gene TRBV19; possibly TRBD1 for D (5 bases). Germline CDR1 is LNHDA and CDR2 is SQIVND (reference sequence). The CDR3 totals 17 residues. Deletions cut 3 bases from V and 0 bases from J, with 15 bases between. CDR3 sequence (DNA): TGTGCCAGTAGTATGGCGGACACTTCCTATAGCAATCAGCCCCAGCATTTT. Protein: CASSMADTSYSNQPQHF.

V usage is TRBV7-9 and J usage is TRBJ2-5, with D perhaps TRBD1 (5 bases). From germline, CDR1 is SEHNR and CDR2 FQNEAQ (reference sequence). V was trimmed by 7 bases and J by 4 bases, leaving 19 bases between them. The CDR3 loop spans 15 amino acids. The CDR3 bases are TGTGCCAGCACCCAGGGAAAGGGGTTGAGAGAGACCCAGTACTTC. Its translation is CASTQGKGLRETQYF.

The chain links TRBV6-5 to TRBJ1-5; D gene uncertain. The V gene lost 6 bases and the J gene lost 4 bases, with 16 bases spanning the gap. This CDR3 spans 15 amino acids. Germline V gives CDR1 MNHEY, CDR2 SVGAGI. CDR3 bases: TGTGCCAGCAGGCTTACGCCGGGGAGGAATCAGCCCCAGCATTTT. Protein sequence: CASRLTPGRNQPQHF.

The V and J genes are TRBV19 and TRBJ1-5, with 9 positions matching TRBD1. CDR3 length: 15 amino acids. CDR1 is LNHDA and CDR2 is SQIVND in the germline V gene (reference sequence). With 6 bases clipped from V and 4 bases from J, the junction kept 7 bases outside the gene matches. This CDR3 reads CASRQTGGGNQPQHF. In DNA, the CDR3 is TGTGCCAGTAGGCAGACAGGGGGAGGGAATCAGCCCCAGCATTTT.

The V gene is TRBV6-1, the J gene TRBJ1-2, with D possibly being TRBD1 (5 bases). CDR3 length: 18 residues. Trimming pared 4 bases from V and 4 bases from J, leaving 25 bases between. Germline values: CDR1 MNHNS, CDR2 SASEGT. The CDR3 is CASSAQETALRGFYGYTF. DNA for the CDR3: TGTGCCAGCAGTGCCCAAGAAACCGCATTAAGGGGTTTCTATGGCTACACCTTC.

J is TRBJ2-1 and V is TRBV7-9; D may be TRBD2 (6 bases). This CDR3 comprises 14 residues. Germline assignment: CDR1 SEHNR and CDR2 FQNEAQ (reference sequence). Trimming stripped 5 bases from V and 5 bases from J, with 13 bases between. The CDR3 nucleotides read TGTGCCAGCAGCCCTAAGGACTACCACAATGAGCAGTTCTTC. It encodes CASSPKDYHNEQFF. Variable domain in full (rest from reference TRBV7-9 and TRBJ2-1): DTGVSQNPRHKITKRGQNVTFRCDPISEHNRLYWYRQTLGQGPEFLTYFQNEAQLEKSRLLSDRFSAERPKGSFSTLEIQRTEQGDSAMYLCASSPKDYHNEQFFGPGTRLTVL.

J is TRBJ2-1 and V is TRBV27, with 11 bases that match TRBD2. The CDR3 is 21 amino acids. With 6 bases clipped from V and 1 base from J, the junction kept 20 bases outside the gene matches. The V gene's germline CDR1 is MNHEY and CDR2 SMNVEV (reference sequence). The CDR3 reads CASRLRLGVSGRALSYNEQFF. The CDR3 DNA reads as TGTGCCAGCAGGTTGCGGCTAGGGGTTAGCGGGAGGGCCCTGTCCTACAATGAGCAGTTCTTC.

The chain has TRBV19 and TRBJ2-1, with D possibly being TRBD1 (6 bases). Trimming stripped 5 bases from V and 6 bases from J, with 17 bases between. The CDR3 length is 15 residues. Germline CDR1 LNHDA, CDR2 SQIVND (reference sequence). Here the CDR3 DNA reads TGTGCCAGTAGTCCGTTTGCGGGCAGGGGCAATGAGCAGTTCTTC. This codes for CASSPFAGRGNEQFF.

The chain joins TRBV19 to TRBJ2-2; 11 bases agree with TRBD2. Germline lookup yields CDR1 LNHDA and CDR2 SQIVND (reference sequence). The CDR3 length is 18 residues. V dropped 1 base and J dropped 4; count of bases not matched to a gene: 8. The DNA for the CDR3 is TGTGCCAGTAGTATAGCACCTTTAGCGGGAGGGTTCACCGGGGAGCTGTTTTTT. It codes for CASSIAPLAGGFTGELFF.

The genes are TRBV4-1 and TRBJ2-5, with 7 bases fitting TRBD2. V gave up 4 bases and J gave up 2 bases; unmatched junction bases: 7. In germline, CDR1 is MGHRA, CDR2 YSYEKL. The CDR3 length is 15 residues. The chain's CDR3 is CASSRTSAAQETQYF. Here the CDR3 DNA reads TGCGCCAGCAGCCGTACTAGCGCAGCACAAGAGACCCAGTACTTC.

J is TRBJ1-2 and V is TRBV6-6, with a weak D call TRBD1 (5 bases). Per germline, CDR1 MNHNY and CDR2 SVGAGI (reference sequence). This CDR3 is 11 amino acids long. The CDR3 spells CASGGTYGYTF. As DNA, the CDR3 is TGTGCTAGCGGCGGGACCTATGGCTACACCTTC.

The rearrangement joins TRBV18 to TRBJ2-1, with a possible D match to TRBD2 (6 bases). Per germline, CDR1 KGHSH and CDR2 LQKENI. The CDR3 covers 15 residues. Trimming took 0 bases from V and 8 from J, leaving 14 bases between them. CDR3 sequence: CASSPPSGPRHEQFF. CDR3 DNA sequence: TGTGCCAGCTCACCACCTAGCGGACCCCGTCATGAGCAGTTCTTC.

V is TRBV18 and J is TRBJ2-4, with 11 bases identical to TRBD1. Germline V gene data show CDR1 as KGHSH and CDR2 as LQKENI. The CDR3 loop spans 19 amino acids. V lost 3 bases and J lost 6; bases outside the gene matches: 16. This CDR3 reads CASSPTSWTGGAFRNIQYF. The CDR3 DNA reads as TGTGCCAGCTCACCTACGTCATGGACAGGGGGCGCCTTTAGAAACATTCAGTACTTC.

The chain recombines TRBV19 with TRBJ2-2, with 9 bases identical to TRBD1. Trimming removed 6 bases from V and 1 base from J; junction bases left unmatched: 9. Germline loops: CDR1 LNHDA, CDR2 SQIVND (reference sequence). The CDR3 extends over 17 amino acids. The CDR3, as DNA: TGTGCCAGTAGCACCTACGAGGGACAGGGGAACACCGGGGAGCTGTTTTTT. This encodes CASSTYEGQGNTGELFF.

The chain is built from TRBV23-1 and TRBJ2-7; TRBD1 matches at 10 bases. TRBV23-1 carries the ORF label, with uncertain function. The V segment lost 3 bases and the J segment 1 base; nucleotides outside the gene matches: 9. The CDR3 contains 17 residues. In DNA form, the CDR3 reads TGCGCCAGCAGTCACCTCGTCATGGACAGGGGGTCCTACGAGCAGTACTTC. It translates to CASSHLVMDRGSYEQYF.

The rearrangement uses TRBV30 and TRBJ1-2; 7 nucleotides match TRBD1. The CDR3 spans 13 residues. V was pared by 0 bases and J by 5 bases, with 3 bases of the junction left unmatched. Germline CDR1 reads GTSNPN; CDR2 reads SVGIG (reference sequence). The chain's CDR3 is CAWSVNRGYGYTF. CDR3 sequence (DNA): TGTGCCTGGAGTGTAAACAGGGGATATGGCTACACCTTC.

This clone was observed a few times. The CDR3 loop reads CASSFRGRNEKLFF. CDR3 nucleotide sequence: TGTGCCAGCAGCTTCAGGGGGAGGAATGAAAAACTGTTTTTT. V usage is TRBV7-9 and J usage is TRBJ1-4; TRBD1 matches at 7 bases. The V and J ends lost 3 bases and 5 bases, in that order; junction bases with no gene match: 3. This CDR3 has 14 amino acids. Per germline, CDR1 SEHNR and CDR2 FQNEAQ (reference sequence).

The chain's CDR3 is CASSLASGGQLGQYF. The DNA of the CDR3 is TGTGCCAGCAGCTTGGCTAGCGGGGGGCAGTTGGGCCAGTACTTC. This chain joins TRBV5-6 and TRBJ2-5; the match to TRBD2 covers 11 bases. Germline values: CDR1 SGHDT, CDR2 YYEEEE. V gave up 0 bases and J gave up 10 bases; unmatched junction bases: 8. The CDR3 has 15 amino acids.

The V and J genes are TRBV10-3 and TRBJ2-4, with D hard to call. The germline gives CDR1 ENHRY, CDR2 SYGVKD. The CDR3 spans 13 residues. V was clipped by 4 bases and J by 3 bases, with 7 bases between them. CDR3 bases: TGTGCCATCAGTGGCTCAGGCAAAAACATTCAGTACTTC. Its protein is CAISGSGKNIQYF.

V usage is TRBV4-1 and J usage is TRBJ2-2, with a weak D call TRBD1 (7 bases). The CDR3 runs to 16 residues. The germline CDR1 and CDR2 sequences are MGHRA and YSYEKL. V lost 3 bases to trimming and J lost 5 bases, with 16 bases between them. The CDR3 DNA reads TGCGCCAGCAGCCAGTCCGGAGCAGGGGGGACCGGGGAGCTGTTTTTT. Protein product: CASSQSGAGGTGELFF.

V gene TRBV27 combines with J gene TRBJ2-7, with a possible D match to TRBD1 (5 bases). The CDR3 totals 14 residues. Trimming took off 4 bases at V and 2 bases at J, with 12 bases between the two ends. Germline V gene sequence: CDR1 MNHEY, CDR2 SMNVEV (reference sequence). The CDR3 sequence is CASSYLDRPYEQYF. The CDR3 DNA is TGTGCCAGCAGTTACCTTGACAGACCCTACGAGCAGTACTTC.

This clone came up a few times. The chain has TRBV4-1 and TRBJ2-7, with 7 bases identical to TRBD1. The CDR3 sequence is 14 residues long. The ends lost 4 bases at V and 2 bases at J; junction bases unmatched: 5. CDR1 MGHRA and CDR2 YSYEKL come from the germline V gene. The chain's CDR3 is CASSLQGSAYEQYF. DNA for the CDR3: TGCGCCAGCAGCCTACAGGGGTCGGCCTACGAGCAGTACTTC.